This T cell receptor beta chain was found in a study of tumor and adjacent non-tumor tissue in lung cancer. Study in general: Patients comprised roughly 12 adenocarcinoma, 2 squamous cell carcinoma and 1 small cell lung cancer.

The template was RNA from unsorted bulk tissue. Germline V lookup: CDR1 MNHEY, CDR2 SVGAGI. The CDR3 is 14 amino acids. Study results and caveats: Compared with tumor, normal lung showed significantly lower TCR diversity. Top 100 clones took a larger repertoire share in normal lung.

TCRbeta libraries were built with three rounds of nested PCR, modified from ARM-PCR. MiXCR was run by TCRdb on the multiplex PCR reads, yielding one entry per CDR3 protein. Of roughly 220,000 distinct CDR3 sequences in the sample, 71% are singletons; the top ten hold almost 25%. About this clonotype: Antigen specificity is unknown. One end of the junction varies from germline; a read error may be responsible.

Sequenced sample: lung tumor tissue. V and J are TRBV6-5 and TRBJ2-7; 9 bases match TRBD1. The receptor's source is a man aged 60 to 69 with non-small cell lung cancer. The CDR3 bases are TGTGCCAACAGTTACTGGGGACAGGGAGACGAGCAGTACTTC. Translated: CANSYWGQGDEQYF.